Each of the 26 T cell receptor beta chains below was sequenced from the same sample in a study of regulatory T cells in long-lasting Graves disease. With iRepertoire HTBI primers and Arm-PCR of CDR3 regions, TCR beta libraries were built. One entry per CDR3 protein, called by TCRdb with MiXCR from the multiplex PCR reads. The sample comprises more than 400,000 distinct CDR3 sequences, about a sixth of which are singletons, and about 12% rests with the top ten. The time point denotes: newly diagnosed GD, antithyroid drugs for less than 3 months. PBMC RNA was the source of the TCR library. These data were also reused for a study on T cells in Graves' hyperthyroidism and ophthalmopathy.

The sequencing here drew on peripheral blood mononuclear cells (PBMCs), taken at new diagnosis, from a patient treated with antithyroid drugs. Receptors originate from a man aged 35-49 years with Graves disease.

This rearrangement joins TRBV20-1 to TRBJ2-1; 8 nucleotides agree with TRBD2. Germline lookup yields CDR1 DFQATT and CDR2 SNEGSKA (reference sequence). The V segment lost 2 bases and the J segment 5 bases; nucleotides outside the gene matches: 11. This CDR3 is 16 amino acids long. The CDR3 protein is CSARIGAGAQNNEQFF. The CDR3 region has the DNA TGCAGTGCTAGAATAGGAGCGGGGGCGCAAAACAATGAGCAGTTCTTC.

This clonotype was observed at least ten times. The V and J genes are TRBV7-2 and TRBJ2-7, with D possibly being TRBD2 (6 bases). The germline V and J ends were trimmed by 3 bases and 11 bases, with 11 bases remaining between them. Germline V gene sequence: CDR1 SGHTA, CDR2 FQGNSA. CDR3 size: 11 residues. Here the CDR3 reads CASSFFGEEYF. DNA of the CDR3: TGTGCCAGCAGCTTTTTCGGGGAGGAGTACTTC.

Notes on this clonotype: A much more abundant neighbour one base away suggests this may be a read error. The chain has TRBV12-3 or TRBV12-4 and TRBJ2-5; perhaps TRBD2 as D (6 bases). Trimming cost V 5 bases and J 5 bases, with 15 bases left between them. The CDR3 has 14 amino acids. For the CDR3, the DNA is TGTGCCAGCAGTCCGGACCCCCGGGGGGAGACCCAGTACTTC. This gives the protein CASSPDPRGETQYF.

This clonotype was seen repeatedly, ten times or more. The chain has TRBV5-1 and TRBJ1-6, with D unclear. This CDR3 is built from 14 residues. The V gene's germline CDR1 is SGHRS and CDR2 YFSETQ. Trimming stripped 2 bases from V and 7 bases from J, with 10 bases between. This CDR3 is CASSFGNENSPLHF. The CDR3 coding sequence is TGCGCCAGCAGCTTTGGGAATGAGAATTCACCCCTCCACTTT.

The genes are TRBV6-2 or TRBV6-3 and TRBJ2-2; 9 nucleotides align to TRBD2. CDR3 length equals 16 residues. J lost 0 bases, V lost 5 bases, and 4 bases had no gene match. Germline CDR1 reads MNHEY; CDR2 reads SVGEGT. Written as DNA, the CDR3 is TGTGCCAGCAGTAAATCTAGCGGGACGAACACCGGGGAGCTGTTTTTT. Residues: CASSKSSGTNTGELFF.

CDR3 in DNA: TGTGCCAGCAGGCCTCGAGGGGCAGGCGTCTCTGGAAACACCATATATTTT. This gives the protein CASRPRGAGVSGNTIYF. This chain links TRBV28 with TRBJ1-3; tentative D call: TRBD1 (5 bases). The V gene lost 6 bases and the J gene lost 0 bases, with 18 bases spanning the gap. CDR1 and CDR2 from the germline V gene are MDHEN and SYDVKM. The CDR3 length is 17 residues. The variable domain in full, completed from reference TRBV28 and TRBJ1-3, reads DVKVTQSSRYLVKRTGEKVFLECVQDMDHENMFWYRQDPGLGLRLIYFSYDVKMKEKGDIPEGYSVSREKKERFSLILESASTNQTSMYLCASRPRGAGVSGNTIYFGEGSWLTVV.

With respect to this clonotype: Being one base from a much bigger clone, this may be a read error. The chain links TRBV28 to TRBJ2-1, with 9 bases matching TRBD1. The CDR3 extends over 14 amino acids. Trimming removed 6 bases from V and 9 bases from J; junction bases left unmatched: 9. Germline CDR1 is MDHEN and CDR2 is SYDVKM. CDR3: CASSLGTGTVEQFF. The CDR3 DNA follows: TGTGCCAGCAGCCTTGGGACAGGGACGGTTGAGCAGTTCTTC.

This clonotype was seen a few times. The chain links TRBV10-3 to TRBJ2-5; 8 nucleotides match TRBD2. From germline, CDR1 is ENHRY and CDR2 SYGVKD. This CDR3 has 11 residues. V gave up 8 bases and J gave up 5 bases; unmatched junction bases: 1. The CDR3 is CAIRGGETQYF. DNA for the CDR3: TGTGCCATCCGCGGGGGGGAGACCCAGTACTTC.

The gene calls are TRBV9 and TRBJ2-1; 9 bases fit TRBD2. This CDR3 spans 16 amino acids. Trimming cost V 3 bases and J 10 bases; bases outside gene matches: 14. CDR1 and CDR2 from the germline V gene are SGDLS and YYNGEE. The CDR3 sequence is CASSAEASGNWWEQFF. In DNA, the CDR3 is TGTGCCAGCAGCGCAGAGGCTAGCGGGAATTGGTGGGAGCAGTTCTTC.

This clonotype has at least ten counts. The rearrangement links TRBV11-1 to TRBJ2-5; weak D call: TRBD1 (5 bases). The CDR3 is 13 amino acids. CDR1 and CDR2 from the germline V gene are SGHAT and FQDESV (reference sequence). The V and J ends lost 5 bases and 2 bases respectively, with 9 bases between them. This CDR3 reads CASSDSLQETQYF. As DNA, the CDR3 is TGTGCCAGCAGCGACAGCCTACAAGAGACCCAGTACTTC.

The gene calls are TRBV5-1 and TRBJ1-5; D uncertain. Looked up from germline, CDR1 is SGHRS and CDR2 is YFSETQ. The CDR3 runs 14 residues. The germline V and J ends were trimmed by 0 bases and 4 bases, with 8 bases remaining between them. In DNA, the CDR3 is TGCGCCAGCAGCTTGGTGGGCCGAAATCAGCCCCAGCATTTT. This gives the protein CASSLVGRNQPQHF.

On this clonotype: Given a much more abundant clone one base away, this may be a read error. The genes are TRBV6-2 or TRBV6-3 and TRBJ1-5, with D possibly being TRBD1 (5 bases). The CDR3 totals 18 residues. The germline gives CDR1 MNHEY, CDR2 SVGEGT. With 2 bases removed from V and 1 base from J, the gap between germline ends came to 18 bases. CDR3 loop: CASSYPRRDDLSNQPQHF. DNA for the CDR3: TGTGCCAGCAGTTACCCGAGGAGGGACGATTTAAGCAATCAGCCCCAGCATTTT.

This clonotype was seen once. V usage is TRBV11-3 and J usage is TRBJ2-1, with D maybe TRBD1 (5 bases). The CDR3 is 16 amino acids. Looked up from germline, CDR1 is SGHNT and CDR2 is YENEEA. Trimming pared 1 base from V and 2 bases from J, leaving 12 bases between. The CDR3 here is CASSLGGRAAYNEQFF. The CDR3 coding sequence is TGTGCCAGCAGCTTAGGGGGCAGGGCCGCCTACAATGAGCAGTTCTTC.

This clonotype occurred a few times. The V gene is TRBV28, the J gene TRBJ2-1; 7 bases line up with TRBD2. V was pared by 8 bases and J by 8 bases, with 9 bases of the junction left unmatched. The CDR3 loop spans 13 amino acids. CDR1 and CDR2 (germline): MDHEN, SYDVKM. The CDR3: CASGVGGRDEQFF. For the CDR3, the DNA is TGTGCCAGCGGAGTGGGAGGGAGGGATGAGCAGTTCTTC.

At least ten counts were recorded for this clonotype. The chain carries TRBV7-2 and TRBJ2-5; 7 nucleotides align to TRBD1. J was trimmed by 5 bases and V by 6 bases; bases with no gene match: 15. Germline-derived CDR1 and CDR2 are SGHTA and FQGNSA. This CDR3 is built from 16 residues. The CDR3 nucleotides read TGTGCCAGCAGGCCACAGGGGACAAATCCTCGTGAGACCCAGTACTTC. It is translated as CASRPQGTNPRETQYF. Drawing the rest from reference TRBV7-2 and TRBJ2-5, the complete variable domain is GAGVSQSPSNKVTEKGKDVELRCDPISGHTALYWYRQSLGQGLEFLIYFQGNSAPDKSGLPSDRFSAERTGGSVSTLTIQRTQQEDSAVYLCASRPQGTNPRETQYFGPGTRLLVL.

This clonotype occurred many times. The chain is built from TRBV28 and TRBJ2-5, with 7 bases identical to TRBD2. This CDR3 comprises 14 residues. J lost 5 bases, V lost 3 bases, and 6 bases had no gene match. Germline V gene sequence: CDR1 MDHEN, CDR2 SYDVKM. The CDR3 reads CASSLTYGGETQYF. For the CDR3, the DNA is TGTGCCAGCAGTTTGACTTACGGGGGGGAGACCCAGTACTTC.

The chain has TRBV20-1 and TRBJ1-5; possible D gene TRBD1, 5 bases. The CDR3 length is 17 residues. Trimming removed 0 bases from V and 3 bases from J, with 18 bases in between. In germline, CDR1 is DFQATT, CDR2 SNEGSKA (reference sequence). The CDR3 protein is CSARDLGGGGFNQPQHF. The CDR3 nucleotides read TGCAGTGCTAGAGATCTGGGGGGTGGAGGGTTCAATCAGCCCCAGCATTTT.

The table lists this clonotype with a few counts. The chain has TRBV4-1 and TRBJ2-1, with 11 bases fitting TRBD1. The junction had 18 bases not matched to a gene; V was cut back by 3 bases and J by 8 bases. Germline CDR1 reads MGHRA; CDR2 reads YSYEKL. CDR3 length equals 19 residues. CDR3 in DNA: TGCGCCAGCAGCCATCATGCCGGGACAGGGGGAAACAGGCCCCATGAGCAGTTCTTC. Amino acids: CASSHHAGTGGNRPHEQFF.

In this sample, this clonotype turned up many times. This chain connects TRBV24-1 to TRBJ2-3; either TRBD1 or TRBD2 may fit D (5 bases each). This CDR3 contains 15 residues. Germline V CDR1 and CDR2: KGHDR, SFDVKD. V was shortened by 3 bases and J by 3 bases, with 12 bases between the two germline ends. Here the CDR3 reads CATSDPSRGTDTQYF. The CDR3 DNA sequence: TGTGCCACCAGTGATCCCTCGAGGGGAACAGATACGCAGTATTTT.

This clonotype was recorded many times. The V and J genes are TRBV5-1 and TRBJ1-4; the match to TRBD1 covers 10 bases. Unmatched junction bases numbered 8, after V lost 4 bases and J lost 8 bases. The CDR3 is 15 residues long. The germline CDR1 and CDR2 sequences are SGHRS and YFSETQ. CDR3 nucleotides: TGCGCCAGCAGCCCGGGACAGGGGAAGGACGAAAAACTGTTTTTT. Amino acids: CASSPGQGKDEKLFF. Looking up the rest from reference TRBV5-1 and TRBJ1-4 gives the full variable domain: KAGVTQTPRYLIKTRGQQVTLSCSPISGHRSVSWYQQTPGQGLQFLFEYFSETQRNKGNFPGRFSGRQFSNSRSEMNVSTLELGDSALYLCASSPGQGKDEKLFFGSGTQLSVL.

This clonotype was counted at least ten times. The rearrangement links TRBV7-9 to TRBJ2-1; 11 nucleotides align to TRBD2. In germline, CDR1 is SEHNR, CDR2 FQNEAQ (reference sequence). J lost 8 bases, V lost 1 base, and 7 bases had no gene match. This CDR3 contains 16 residues. The CDR3 loop is CASSLGKPSGRYEQFF. For the CDR3, the DNA is TGTGCCAGCAGCTTAGGAAAGCCTAGCGGGAGGTATGAGCAGTTCTTC. Combining the CDR3 with reference TRBV7-9 and TRBJ2-1 gives the whole variable domain DTGVSQNPRHKITKRGQNVTFRCDPISEHNRLYWYRQTLGQGPEFLTYFQNEAQLEKSRLLSDRFSAERPKGSFSTLEIQRTEQGDSAMYLCASSLGKPSGRYEQFFGPGTRLTVL.

The chain combines TRBV11-2 with TRBJ2-1; 13 bases align to TRBD2. The ends lost 1 base at V and 9 bases at J; junction bases unmatched: 9. This CDR3 comprises 17 residues. The germline CDR1 and CDR2 sequences are SGHAT and FQNNGV. The CDR3 bases are TGTGCCAGCAGCTTAGTCACTAGCGGGAGGGCCAGGGGTGAGCAGTTCTTC. It specifies CASSLVTSGRARGEQFF.

This clonotype showed up just a few times. This chain connects TRBV7-3 to TRBJ2-2, with 7 bases that match TRBD2. Germline CDR1 reads SGHTA; CDR2 reads FQGTGA. V was clipped by 0 bases and J by 6 bases; unmatched bases: 4. The length of the CDR3 is 15 residues. The DNA of the CDR3 is TGTGCCAGCAGCTTAACGGGGGAGGGGCCCGGGGAGCTGTTTTTT. This gives the protein CASSLTGEGPGELFF.

This clonotype was found many times. V is TRBV3-1 and J is TRBJ2-4, with D possibly TRBD1 on 6 matching bases. Germline CDR1 reads LGHDT; CDR2 reads YNNKEL (reference sequence). V was clipped by 4 bases and J by 7 bases, with 11 bases between them. The CDR3 sequence is 13 residues long. For the CDR3, the DNA is TGTGCCAGCAGCCTACGGGACAATAACATTCAGTACTTC. It specifies CASSLRDNNIQYF.

The CDR3 here is CASSFRTAIYEQYF. In DNA form, the CDR3 reads TGTGCCAGCAGTTTCCGAACAGCCATTTACGAGCAGTACTTC. The chain recombines TRBV28 with TRBJ2-7; D ambiguous. The CDR3 consists of 14 residues. CDR1 and CDR2 (germline): MDHEN, SYDVKM. With 3 bases removed from V and 4 bases from J, the gap between germline ends came to 13 bases.

This clonotype was observed at least ten times. The chain uses TRBV7-6 and TRBJ2-5, with a possible D match to TRBD2 (8 bases). CDR3 length: 15 amino acids. Germline CDR1 is SGHVS and CDR2 is FNYEAQ. V shed 4 bases and J shed 2 bases, with 14 bases lying between them. The CDR3 is CASSSGGGQQETQYF. CDR3 bases: TGTGCCAGCAGCTCGGGGGGGGGACAGCAAGAGACCCAGTACTTC.